This is a list of T cell receptor beta chains from one sample in a study of blood T cell repertoires in COVID-19. Assay used: immunoSEQ multiplex PCR; TCRdb lists only in-frame clones, some missing. The sample holds 90,000 to 100,000 clones, roughly 80% seen once. Material for sequencing was peripheral blood. The source is a woman aged 60-70 years with acute or convalescent COVID-19. Each CDR3 is given with its conserved first and last residue. D genes are given only for firm matches. Some rows mark clone size as missing; the rest say once, few, many or name a class of expanded clone.

clone_size,v_call,d_call,j_call,cdr3_nt,cdr3_aa
NA,TRBV29-1,NA,TRBJ1-6,TGCAGCGTTGAAGTCGGGACAAGTAATTCACCCCTCCACTTT,CSVEVGTSNSPLHF
NA,TRBV28,TRBD1,TRBJ1-5,TGTGCCAGCAGTCCACGGACAGGGTCTTATAGCAATCAGCCCCAGCATTTT,CASSPRTGSYSNQPQHF
NA,TRBV7-2,NA,TRBJ2-3,TGTGCCAGCACCTATTCTACTGTAGCATCTTCAATCCGGAATACGCAGTATTTT,CASTYSTVASSIRNTQYF
few,TRBV5-5,NA,TRBJ1-1,TGTGCCAGCAGCCGCAATGCGGGGTTGAACACTGAAGCTTTCTTT,CASSRNAGLNTEAFF
NA,TRBV3-1/TRBV3-2,NA,TRBJ1-3,TGTGCCAGCAGCCAAGCAGGAGGCGGTGGAAACACCATATATTTT,CASSQAGGGGNTIYF
NA,TRBV7-2,NA,TRBJ1-1,TGTGCCAGCAGCTTAACTTTTGCCACTGAAGCTTTCTTT,CASSLTFATEAFF
NA,TRBV11-2,NA,TRBJ2-5,TGTGCCAGCAGCTTAGGTCCTTACCAAGAGACCCAGTACTTC,CASSLGPYQETQYF
NA,TRBV11-3,TRBD1,TRBJ1-4,TGTGCCAGCAGCTTGACAGGGGATGTAGAAAAACTGTTTTTT,CASSLTGDVEKLFF
NA,TRBV5-6,TRBD1,TRBJ2-1,TGTGCCAGCAGCCCCGACAGGGGTAGGGACAATGAGCAGTTCTTC,CASSPDRGRDNEQFF
few,TRBV20-1,TRBD1,TRBJ2-1,TGCAGTGCTAGTGGGACAGGGGCTTTCAATGAGCAGTTCTTC,CSASGTGAFNEQFF
NA,TRBV4-3,NA,TRBJ1-5,TGCGCCAGCAGCCAAGATATTAGTCAGCCCCAGCATTTT,CASSQDISQPQHF
NA,TRBV30,NA,TRBJ2-5,TGTGCCTGGAGCCCTCCAGGGGGGTACGAGACCCAGTACTTC,CAWSPPGGYETQYF
NA,TRBV5-1,NA,TRBJ1-5,TGCGCCAGCAGCTTTCGGAGTGATCAGCCCCAGCATTTT,CASSFRSDQPQHF
NA,TRBV14,NA,TRBJ1-1,TGTGCCAGCAGCCAAGTTGGGTCGACTCGGAACACTGAAGCTTTCTTT,CASSQVGSTRNTEAFF
NA,TRBV6-5,NA,TRBJ2-4,TGTGCCAGCAGTTCGCACAGGGATAGGGTCAAAAACATTCAGTACTTC,CASSSHRDRVKNIQYF
few,TRBV3-1/TRBV3-2,NA,TRBJ2-3,TGTGCCAGCAGCCAAGGGGCGACAGATACGCAGTATTTT,CASSQGATDTQYF
NA,TRBV4-1,NA,TRBJ2-2,TGCGCCAGCAGCCGGGACATCGGCACCGGGGAGCTGTTTTTT,CASSRDIGTGELFF
NA,TRBV27,NA,TRBJ2-6,TGTGCCAGCAGTTTATCATTTTTACCCCTAATGGGGGCCAACGTCCTGACTTTC,CASSLSFLPLMGANVLTF